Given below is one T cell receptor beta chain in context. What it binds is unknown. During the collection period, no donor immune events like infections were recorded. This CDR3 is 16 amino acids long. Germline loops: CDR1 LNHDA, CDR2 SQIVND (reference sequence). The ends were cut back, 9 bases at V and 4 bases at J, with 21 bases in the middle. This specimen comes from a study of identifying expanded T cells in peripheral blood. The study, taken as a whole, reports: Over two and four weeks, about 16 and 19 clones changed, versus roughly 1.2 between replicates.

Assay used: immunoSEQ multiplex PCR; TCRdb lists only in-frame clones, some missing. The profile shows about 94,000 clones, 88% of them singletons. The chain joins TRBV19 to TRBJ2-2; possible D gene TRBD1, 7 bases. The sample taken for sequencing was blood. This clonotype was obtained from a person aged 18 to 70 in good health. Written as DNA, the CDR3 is TGTGCCAGCACCCCTCCCAGGGGGAGGAGCACCGGGGAGCTGTTTTTT. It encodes CASTPPRGRSTGELFF.